These 27 T cell receptor beta chains share one sample of origin, sequenced in a study of vaccination and CD4 T cells after COVID-19. The time point here: late sampling 161 to 241 days after vaccination in a few convalescent patients. Described treatment: roughly 11-day PBMC culture with coronavirus spike peptide pools or control peptides (ViraFEST assay). These TCRs are of unknown antigen specificity. Sequence data for DNA of cultured CD4+ T cells were generated by the Oncomine TCR Beta short-read assay. TCRdb redid the calling of the PCR reads with MiXCR, one entry per CDR3 protein. The repertoire holds fewer than 30,000 distinct CDR3 sequences, about two fifths seen once, with about 4.3% in the top ten. The sequenced sample was CD4+ T cells from blood, cultured in vitro, obtained about 7 months after SARS-CoV-2 vaccination. The receptor set was obtained from a human donor who had recovered from COVID-19.

The V and J genes are TRBV6-1 and TRBJ2-1, with 12 bases matching TRBD2. CDR1 and CDR2 (germline): MNHNS, SASEGT. This CDR3 comprises 14 residues. The V segment lost 6 bases and the J segment 5 bases; nucleotides outside the gene matches: 2. CDR3 DNA: TGTGCCAGCAGAGGACTAGCGGGGAACAATGAGCAGTTCTTC. Translation gives CASRGLAGNNEQFF.

This chain links TRBV7-9 with TRBJ2-1; D unresolved. This CDR3 spans 13 amino acids. Per germline, CDR1 SEHNR and CDR2 FQNEAQ (reference sequence). V was clipped by 0 bases and J by 9 bases, with 9 bases between them. CDR3 in amino acids: CASSLAASAEQFF. The CDR3, as DNA: TGTGCCAGCAGCTTAGCGGCGAGTGCTGAGCAGTTCTTC.

V gene TRBV28 combines with J gene TRBJ1-1; 10 bases match TRBD1. V gave up 3 bases and J gave up 3 bases; unmatched junction bases: 4. There are 15 residues in the CDR3. Germline V gene data show CDR1 as MDHEN and CDR2 as SYDVKM. CDR3 loop: CASSLHGTGDTEAFF. CDR3 in DNA: TGTGCCAGCAGTTTGCACGGGACAGGGGACACTGAAGCTTTCTTT.

This chain connects TRBV7-8 to TRBJ2-2; weak D call: TRBD2 (6 bases). Deletions cut 2 bases from V and 0 bases from J, with 7 bases between. The germline V gene encodes CDR1 SGHVS and CDR2 FQNEAQ. The CDR3 extends over 15 amino acids. The CDR3 sequence: CASSLLAANTGELFF. The CDR3 DNA sequence: TGTGCCAGCAGCTTATTAGCGGCGAACACCGGGGAGCTGTTTTTT.

V usage is TRBV5-1 and J usage is TRBJ2-7; D assignment may be TRBD1 or TRBD2 (6 bases each). The V gene's germline CDR1 is SGHRS and CDR2 YFSETQ. The CDR3 is 16 amino acids. The V end was cut by 0 bases, the J end by 4 bases, with 17 bases between. CDR3 sequence: CASSLGAGGVGYEQYF. The CDR3 nucleotides are TGCGCCAGCAGCTTGGGGGCCGGGGGCGTCGGGTACGAGCAGTACTTC.

The chain's CDR3 is CASSYGRGGPDTQYF. The CDR3 DNA reads as TGTGCCAGCAGTTACGGCAGGGGCGGCCCAGATACGCAGTATTTT. The chain is built from TRBV6-5 and TRBJ2-3, with D perhaps TRBD1 (6 bases). V lost 2 bases, J lost 4 bases, and 13 bases lay in between. The CDR3 extends over 15 amino acids. CDR1 MNHEY and CDR2 SVGAGI come from the germline V gene.

This clonotype appeared a few times. V is TRBV12-3 or TRBV12-4 and J is TRBJ2-7; D uncertain. V dropped 2 bases and J dropped 3 bases, with 5 bases sitting between them. The CDR3 is 12 residues long. The CDR3 region has the DNA TGTGCCAGCAGTTTAAACGGCTACGAGCAGTACTTC. It specifies CASSLNGYEQYF.

This chain links TRBV5-4 with TRBJ2-7; perhaps TRBD1 as D (5 bases). CDR3 length: 15 residues. V was shortened by 1 base and J by 1 base, with 12 bases between the two germline ends. Germline V gives CDR1 SGHNT, CDR2 YYREEE (reference sequence). The CDR3 DNA is TGTGCCAGCAGCTTGAACCAGGGTCCTTCCTACGAGCAGTACTTC. This translates into CASSLNQGPSYEQYF.

The J gene is TRBJ2-4, the V gene TRBV28, with D perhaps matching TRBD2 (6 bases). V was pared by 2 bases and J by 4 bases, with 12 bases between. This CDR3 has 15 residues. CDR1 MDHEN and CDR2 SYDVKM come from the germline V gene. CDR3 sequence reads: CASSLGGGLKNIQYF. CDR3 in DNA: TGTGCCAGCAGTTTAGGCGGAGGGCTTAAAAACATTCAGTACTTC. The whole variable domain, filled in from reference TRBV28 and TRBJ2-4, reads DVKVTQSSRYLVKRTGEKVFLECVQDMDHENMFWYRQDPGLGLRLIYFSYDVKMKEKGDIPEGYSVSREKKERFSLILESASTNQTSMYLCASSLGGGLKNIQYFGAGTRLSVL.

This rearrangement joins TRBV28 to TRBJ2-7; 7 bases match TRBD1. Germline lookup yields CDR1 MDHEN and CDR2 SYDVKM. The ends lost 6 bases at V and 2 bases at J; junction bases unmatched: 7. CDR3 size: 14 residues. In DNA, the CDR3 is TGTGCCAGCAGGTTTGGGACAGCAACCTACGAGCAGTACTTC. This translates into CASRFGTATYEQYF.

J is TRBJ1-1 and V is TRBV10-1; D ambiguous. V was shortened by 0 bases and J by 4 bases, with 9 bases between the two germline ends. The germline V gene encodes CDR1 WNHNN and CDR2 SYGVQD (reference sequence). The CDR3 covers 14 residues. CDR3 sequence reads: CASSESFSGTEAFF. Written as DNA, the CDR3 is TGCGCCAGCAGTGAGTCGTTCTCCGGCACTGAAGCTTTCTTT.

The chain combines TRBV2 with TRBJ2-7; D remains unclear. This CDR3 spans 13 amino acids. V lost 7 bases, J lost 0 bases, and 10 bases lay in between. The germline V gene encodes CDR1 SNHLY and CDR2 FYNNEI. The CDR3 sequence: CASISHSSYEQYF. The CDR3 DNA follows: TGTGCCAGCATTAGTCACAGCTCCTACGAGCAGTACTTC. Together with reference TRBV2 and TRBJ2-7, the CDR3 gives the full variable domain: EPEVTQTPSHQVTQMGQEVILRCVPISNHLYFYWYRQILGQKVEFLVSFYNNEISEKSEIFDDQFSVERPDGSNFTLKIRSTKLEDSAMYFCASISHSSYEQYFGPGTRLTVT.

V is TRBV5-5 and J is TRBJ2-5, with 8 bases fitting TRBD1. The length of the CDR3 is 14 residues. The germline V gene encodes CDR1 SGHKS and CDR2 YYEKEE (reference sequence). V dropped 0 bases and J dropped 3; count of bases not matched to a gene: 1. The CDR3 sequence: CASSLADREETQYF. The CDR3, as DNA: TGTGCCAGCAGCTTGGCGGACAGGGAAGAGACCCAGTACTTC.

The V call is TRBV4-1, the J call TRBJ2-1; 7 positions match TRBD1. CDR3 length: 17 amino acids. CDR1 is MGHRA, CDR2 YSYEKL, per germline. V dropped 3 bases and J dropped 0; count of bases not matched to a gene: 8. The CDR3 loop is CASSQSGTASSYNEQFF. CDR3 sequence (DNA): TGCGCCAGCAGCCAGTCCGGGACAGCGAGCTCCTACAATGAGCAGTTCTTC.

This clonotype was found once. The chain is built from TRBV6-5 and TRBJ1-2; D gene uncertain. The V end was cut by 2 bases, the J end by 4 bases, with 8 bases between. The germline gives CDR1 MNHEY, CDR2 SVGAGI. CDR3 length: 13 residues. The CDR3 protein is CASSYPLAYGYTF. The CDR3 region has the DNA TGTGCCAGCAGTTACCCCCTAGCCTATGGCTACACCTTC.

The rearrangement joins TRBV7-8 to TRBJ2-1; 7 positions agree with TRBD1. The germline V gene encodes CDR1 SGHVS and CDR2 FQNEAQ. The CDR3 totals 16 residues. V lost 5 bases and J lost 7; bases outside the gene matches: 14. Here the CDR3 reads CASSPPGTALGNEQFF. DNA for the CDR3: TGTGCCAGCAGCCCCCCCGGGACAGCCCTTGGAAATGAGCAGTTCTTC.

This clonotype was counted between two and nine times. The chain uses TRBV4-1 and TRBJ1-6; D is possibly TRBD1 (6 bases). Trimming took 1 base from V and 0 from J, leaving 16 bases between them. The CDR3 has 19 residues. Germline assignment: CDR1 MGHRA and CDR2 YSYEKL. The CDR3: CASSQGPRQGSSYNSPLHF. The CDR3 DNA reads as TGCGCCAGCAGCCAAGGCCCTAGGCAGGGGAGCTCCTATAATTCACCCCTCCACTTT.

V and J are TRBV28 and TRBJ2-3; 8 bases line up with TRBD1. The CDR3 extends over 15 amino acids. Germline assignment: CDR1 MDHEN and CDR2 SYDVKM. V gave up 7 bases and J gave up 4 bases; unmatched junction bases: 10. The CDR3 spells CASNGLGQGSDTQYF. CDR3 nucleotides: TGTGCCAGCAACGGACTTGGACAGGGATCAGATACGCAGTATTTT.

The V call is TRBV12-3 or TRBV12-4, the J call TRBJ2-5, with 7 bases fitting TRBD2. The CDR3 totals 15 residues. Trimming at V came to 5 bases and at J to 5 bases, leaving 11 bases not matched to a gene. CDR3 DNA sequence: TGTGCCAGCAGTCCCGCGGGAGAGGTCGGGGAGACCCAGTACTTC. Translation gives CASSPAGEVGETQYF.

This chain connects TRBV7-9 to TRBJ1-4; TRBD1 might be the D (5 bases). The length of the CDR3 is 14 residues. Germline V gene data show CDR1 as SEHNR and CDR2 as FQNEAQ (reference sequence). Trimming removed 5 bases from V and 6 bases from J, with 13 bases in between. The CDR3 DNA follows: TGTGCCAGCAGCCGGACCGGGACTGATGAAAAACTGTTTTTT. This gives the protein CASSRTGTDEKLFF. The full variable domain, its missing parts supplied by reference TRBV7-9 and TRBJ1-4, is DTGVSQNPRHKITKRGQNVTFRCDPISEHNRLYWYRQTLGQGPEFLTYFQNEAQLEKSRLLSDRFSAERPKGSFSTLEIQRTEQGDSAMYLCASSRTGTDEKLFFGSGTQLSVL.

The chain uses TRBV20-1 and TRBJ1-3, with D uncertain. Germline V gives CDR1 DFQATT, CDR2 SNEGSKA (reference sequence). V lost 0 bases and J 2 bases, leaving 14 bases between the germline ends. This CDR3 region has 16 residues. The CDR3 nucleotides read TGCAGTGCTAGAGAATACGGCCGGGGAGCTGGAAACACCATATATTTT. Its protein is CSAREYGRGAGNTIYF.

This rearrangement joins TRBV11-2 to TRBJ1-5; no clear D. The CDR3 spans 13 residues. The germline V gene has CDR1 SGHAT and CDR2 FQNNGV. The ends were cut back, 2 bases at V and 3 bases at J, with 5 bases in the middle. CDR3 sequence reads: CASSLRHNQPQHF. CDR3 bases: TGTGCCAGCAGCTTACGACACAATCAGCCCCAGCATTTT.

This clonotype has only one observation. The chain is built from TRBV18 and TRBJ2-5; D remains ambiguous. Trimming pared 9 bases from V and 0 bases from J, leaving 8 bases between. Germline CDR1 and CDR2: KGHSH and LQKENI. The CDR3 consists of 12 residues. As DNA, the CDR3 is TGTGCCAGTACAGAGTACCAAGAGACCCAGTACTTC. Protein sequence: CASTEYQETQYF. Using reference TRBV18 and TRBJ2-5 for the parts outside the CDR3, the full variable domain is NAGVMQNPRHLVRRRGQEARLRCSPMKGHSHVYWYRQLPEEGLKFMVYLQKENIIDESGMPKERFSAEFPKEGPSILRIQQVVRGDSAAYFCASTEYQETQYFGPGTRLLVL.

This rearrangement joins TRBV7-3 to TRBJ2-5; 9 bases line up with TRBD1. The CDR3 length is 12 residues. V lost 4 bases, J lost 9 bases, and 3 bases stayed unmatched. The germline V gene encodes CDR1 SGHTA and CDR2 FQGTGA. In DNA form, the CDR3 reads TGTGCCAGCAGCTACTACAGGGGGCCCCAGTACTTC. Its protein product is CASSYYRGPQYF.

The sample holds a few counts of this clonotype. V is TRBV20-1 and J is TRBJ2-7, with a weak D call TRBD2 (5 bases). The germline V and J ends were trimmed by 6 bases and 0 bases, with 15 bases remaining between them. The length of the CDR3 is 14 residues. Germline CDR1 DFQATT, CDR2 SNEGSKA (reference sequence). CDR3 protein: CSATWGAASYEQYF. CDR3 bases: TGCAGTGCCACCTGGGGAGCGGCCTCCTACGAGCAGTACTTC.

The V and J genes are TRBV5-6 and TRBJ1-6; D call uncertain. CDR3 size: 15 residues. Germline V CDR1 and CDR2: SGHDT, YYEEEE. V was clipped by 2 bases and J by 8 bases, with 14 bases between them. The CDR3 spells CASSFLGINDSPLHF. CDR3 DNA sequence: TGTGCCAGCAGCTTCTTAGGGATTAACGATTCACCCCTCCACTTT.

The chain carries TRBV12-3 or TRBV12-4 and TRBJ2-3, with D maybe TRBD2 (6 bases). CDR3 size: 13 residues. The V gene lost 6 bases and the J gene lost 3 bases, with 10 bases spanning the gap. CDR3 bases: TGTGCCAGCAGCCTGGAGGGGACAGATACGCAGTATTTT. It encodes CASSLEGTDTQYF.